A single sample gave rise to the 26 T cell receptor beta chains below, sequenced in a study of human T cells and chemical hapten exposure. Time point of the sample: healthy volunteer bleed at 6 weeks. The template was total RNA from unfractionated whole blood. TCRdb called the RACE reads again in MiXCR, with one record for every CDR3 protein. Of some 81,000 distinct CDR3 sequences listed, around 9.3% are singletons. What was sequenced was whole blood. These receptor sequences come from a female donor in good health. Some clones in this sample may be carry-over from other donors' samples.

This clonotype was counted at least ten times. The V gene is TRBV12-3 or TRBV12-4, the J gene TRBJ2-7; D not resolved. The CDR3 totals 14 residues. V dropped 5 bases and J dropped 4 bases, with 15 bases sitting between them. The CDR3 DNA reads TGTGCCAGCAGTGCTGAAGGGCCAAAGTACGAGCAGTACTTC. Its protein is CASSAEGPKYEQYF.

This clonotype was seen ten or more times. This chain links TRBV15 with TRBJ1-1; D is uncertain. Germline V gives CDR1 LNHNV, CDR2 YYDKDF (reference sequence). Between the trimmed V and J ends, which lost 0 bases and 1 base, there was a span of 9 bases. The CDR3 length is 15 residues. The CDR3 DNA reads TGTGCCACCAGCAGAGATTTCCGGGGGAACACTGAAGCTTTCTTT. Translated, it gives CATSRDFRGNTEAFF. The full variable domain, rest sourced from reference TRBV15 and TRBJ1-1, is DAMVIQNPRYQVTQFGKPVTLSCSQTLNHNVMYWYQQKSSQAPKLLFHYYDKDFNNEADTPDNFQSRRPNTSFCFLDIRSPGLGDTAMYLCATSRDFRGNTEAFFGQGTRLTVV.

This clonotype was seen a handful of times. The chain recombines TRBV5-1 with TRBJ2-3, with TRBD1 identical over 7 bases. The CDR3 runs 17 residues. V was pared by 0 bases and J by 0 bases, with 7 bases of the junction left unmatched. Germline-derived CDR1 and CDR2 are SGHRS and YFSETQ. The CDR3 sequence: CASSLDFYRGSTDTQYF. CDR3 DNA sequence: TGCGCCAGCAGCTTGGATTTTTACAGGGGAAGCACAGATACGCAGTATTTT.

The table lists this clonotype with many counts. This chain joins TRBV11-2 and TRBJ2-3; no clear D. The CDR3 length is 15 residues. The germline V and J ends were trimmed by 4 bases and 0 bases, with 11 bases remaining between them. Germline loops: CDR1 SGHAT, CDR2 FQNNGV. This CDR3 reads CASSSRAQSTDTQYF. CDR3 DNA: TGTGCCAGCAGCTCAAGGGCGCAGAGCACAGATACGCAGTATTTT. The full variable domain, in which reference TRBV11-2 and TRBJ2-3 provide the parts outside the CDR3, is EAGVAQSPRYKIIEKRQSVAFWCNPISGHATLYWYQQILGQGPKLLIQFQNNGVVDDSQLPKDRFSAERLKGVDSTLKIQPAKLEDSAVYLCASSSRAQSTDTQYFGPGTRLTVL.

This clonotype was detected ten times or more. V usage is TRBV7-2 and J usage is TRBJ2-3, with a weak D call TRBD2 (5 bases). This CDR3 comprises 14 residues. With 4 bases removed from V and 1 base from J, the gap between germline ends came to 9 bases. Germline V lookup: CDR1 SGHTA, CDR2 FQGNSA. The CDR3 region has the DNA TGTGCCAGCAGCTCCGGACTTGGCACAGATACGCAGTATTTT. Translation gives CASSSGLGTDTQYF.

This clonotype was counted at least ten times. This rearrangement joins TRBV7-3 to TRBJ2-3, with no clear D. The length of the CDR3 is 14 residues. V was cut by 1 base and J by 6 bases, with 11 bases left in between. Germline lookup yields CDR1 SGHTA and CDR2 FQGTGA. CDR3 in amino acids: CASSLMVGPDTQYF. The CDR3 DNA sequence: TGTGCCAGCAGCTTAATGGTGGGCCCGGATACGCAGTATTTT.

In its sample, this clonotype was seen a few times. The chain recombines TRBV4-2 with TRBJ2-1, with 9 bases aligning to TRBD2. CDR3 length: 19 residues. Per the germline V gene, CDR1 is LGHNA and CDR2 is YNFKEQ. Trimming took 0 bases from V and 3 from J; bases not matched to a gene: 12. This CDR3 reads CASSQDRLGAGGDYNEQFF. DNA of the CDR3: TGTGCCAGCAGCCAAGACCGGCTCGGAGCGGGGGGCGACTACAATGAGCAGTTCTTC.

In this sample, this clonotype turned up many times. V usage is TRBV2 and J usage is TRBJ1-2, with D possibly matching TRBD1 (6 bases). CDR1 and CDR2 from the germline V gene are SNHLY and FYNNEI. V gave up 3 bases and J gave up 3 bases, with 14 bases separating them. This CDR3 contains 15 residues. In nucleotides, the CDR3 is TGTGCCAGCAGTGAGTGGCAGGGGCGCCACTATGGCTACACCTTC. Protein sequence: CASSEWQGRHYGYTF.

Notes on this clonotype: With a much larger clone just one base away, this may be a read error. V is TRBV7-2 and J is TRBJ2-3; TRBD2 aligns across 12 bases. Germline V gives CDR1 SGHTA, CDR2 FQGNSA. This CDR3 region has 18 residues. CDR3 nucleotides: TGTGTCAGCAGCTTAGCGGCCGGACTAGCGGGGCGCACAGATACGCAGTATTTT. This gives the protein CVSSLAAGLAGRTDTQYF. Filled out from reference TRBV7-2 and TRBJ2-3, the complete variable domain reads GAGVSQSPSNKVTEKGKDVELRCDPISGHTALYWYRQSLGQGLEFLIYFQGNSAPDKSGLPSDRFSAERTGGSVSTLTIQRTQQEDSAVYLCVSSLAAGLAGRTDTQYFGPGTRLTVL.

This clonotype occurred many times. This chain joins TRBV5-1 and TRBJ2-1; 7 nucleotides line up with TRBD1. The trim removed 5 bases at V and 10 bases at J, leaving 12 bases unmatched. This CDR3 region has 14 residues. The germline gives CDR1 SGHRS, CDR2 YFSETQ. In DNA form, the CDR3 reads TGCGCCAGCAGTGATCCGGGACAGAAGGCCGAGCAGTTCTTC. Translated: CASSDPGQKAEQFF.

This clonotype came up many times. This sequence joins TRBV7-3 and TRBJ2-2; possibly TRBD1 or TRBD2 for D (5 bases each). From germline, CDR1 is SGHTA and CDR2 FQGTGA. The CDR3 has 15 amino acids. V lost 5 bases and J lost 5, with 15 bases in between. CDR3 sequence (DNA): TGTGCCAGCAGCCTGGGGACCCTGGGGACCGGGGAGCTGTTTTTT. Protein: CASSLGTLGTGELFF. The full variable domain, its missing parts supplied by reference TRBV7-3 and TRBJ2-2, is GAGVSQTPSNKVTEKGKYVELRCDPISGHTALYWYRQSLGQGPEFLIYFQGTGAADDSGLPNDRFFAVRPEGSVSTLKIQRTERGDSAVYLCASSLGTLGTGELFFGEGSRLTVL.

This clonotype has just a few counts. The chain combines TRBV24-1 with TRBJ2-5; D tentatively reads TRBD1 or TRBD2 (5 bases each). Germline V gene lookup returns CDR1 KGHDR and CDR2 SFDVKD. Between the trimmed V and J ends, which lost 0 bases and 4 bases, there was a span of 14 bases. CDR3 length: 16 amino acids. For the CDR3, the DNA is TGTGCCACCAGTGATTTGTCCGGGACCGGCAGAGAGACCCAGTACTTC. Its translation: CATSDLSGTGRETQYF.

The rearrangement links TRBV7-2 to TRBJ2-7; D possibly matches TRBD1 or TRBD2 (5 bases each). The germline V and J ends were trimmed by 5 bases and 6 bases, with 29 bases remaining between them. The CDR3 contains 18 residues. Germline lookup yields CDR1 SGHTA and CDR2 FQGNSA. The CDR3 nucleotides read TGTGCCAGCAGCCCACGAGGGGTGGACTCATGGGGGTTCAGCGAGCAGTACTTC. Translation: CASSPRGVDSWGFSEQYF.

This clonotype has ten or more counts. This rearrangement joins TRBV7-6 to TRBJ1-3; no clear D gene. The CDR3 spans 15 residues. Trimming shortened V by 3 bases and J by 0 bases, and 9 bases separated the two germline ends. Germline-derived CDR1 and CDR2 are SGHVS and FNYEAQ. The chain's CDR3 is CASSLLTASGNTIYF. The DNA for the CDR3 is TGTGCCAGCAGCTTGCTCACAGCCTCTGGAAACACCATATATTTT.

This chain links TRBV27 with TRBJ1-5; 7 bases map to TRBD1. The CDR3 length is 14 residues. V was pared by 4 bases and J by 3 bases, with 3 bases of the junction left unmatched. CDR1 MNHEY and CDR2 SMNVEV come from the germline V gene (reference sequence). CDR3: CASSWDRYNQPQHF. The CDR3 DNA reads as TGTGCCAGCAGTTGGGACAGATACAATCAGCCCCAGCATTTT.

The table lists this clonotype with many counts. This rearrangement joins TRBV7-2 to TRBJ2-2; tentative D call: TRBD2 (6 bases). V lost 4 bases and J 2 bases, leaving 11 bases between the germline ends. Germline CDR1 and CDR2: SGHTA and FQGNSA. There are 15 residues in the CDR3. The CDR3 here is CASSSSGYNTGELFF. The DNA for the CDR3 is TGTGCCAGCAGCTCGAGCGGGTATAACACCGGGGAGCTGTTTTTT.

This clonotype was counted only a few times. The chain carries TRBV10-3 and TRBJ1-3, with TRBD1 as a possible D gene (5 bases). Germline values: CDR1 ENHRY, CDR2 SYGVKD. With 7 bases removed from V and 0 bases from J, the gap between germline ends came to 22 bases. The CDR3 consists of 18 residues. CDR3 sequence reads: CAINLNPGLRDSGNTIYF. CDR3 nucleotide sequence: TGTGCCATCAATCTCAATCCCGGTCTCAGGGACTCTGGAAACACCATATATTTT.

This chain connects TRBV7-6 to TRBJ2-5, with D possibly being TRBD1 (5 bases). V shed 1 base and J shed 5 bases, with 11 bases lying between them. CDR3 length: 14 residues. The V gene's germline CDR1 is SGHVS and CDR2 FNYEAQ. CDR3 in amino acids: CASSLGLWGETQYF. CDR3 coding DNA: TGTGCCAGCAGCTTAGGGTTATGGGGCGAGACCCAGTACTTC.

This clonotype was found many times. The chain has TRBV6-5 and TRBJ2-1; TRBD2 aligns across 11 bases. The CDR3 is made up of 16 amino acids. With 5 bases clipped from V and 8 bases from J, the junction kept 11 bases outside the gene matches. The germline CDR1 and CDR2 sequences are MNHEY and SVGAGI. CDR3 DNA sequence: TGTGCCAGCAGTAGACTAGCGGGGAGTCTCGATGATGAGCAGTTCTTC. Its translation: CASSRLAGSLDDEQFF.

This clonotype was seen only a few times. This chain connects TRBV12-3 or TRBV12-4 to TRBJ1-2; 8 nucleotides line up with TRBD1. The V segment lost 3 bases and the J segment 3 bases; nucleotides outside the gene matches: 3. The CDR3 sequence is 14 residues long. The CDR3 DNA reads as TGTGCCAGCAGTTTCTCCAGGGGGCACTATGGCTACACCTTC. Encoded protein: CASSFSRGHYGYTF.

This clonotype occurred a few times. The chain has TRBV9 and TRBJ1-1; 8 bases map to TRBD1. The length of the CDR3 is 16 residues. CDR1 SGDLS and CDR2 YYNGEE come from the germline V gene. The trim removed 0 bases at V and 6 bases at J, leaving 10 bases unmatched. The CDR3 here is CASSVGATGEVAEAFF. The CDR3, as DNA: TGTGCCAGCAGCGTAGGAGCGACAGGGGAGGTTGCTGAAGCTTTCTTT. Filled out from reference TRBV9 and TRBJ1-1, the complete variable domain reads DSGVTQTPKHLITATGQRVTLRCSPRSGDLSVYWYQQSLDQGLQFLIQYYNGEERAKGNILERFSAQQFPDLHSELNLSSLELGDSALYFCASSVGATGEVAEAFFGQGTRLTVV.

This clonotype was counted between two and nine times. The chain uses TRBV7-2 and TRBJ2-3, with D hard to call. Trimming shortened V by 3 bases and J by 4 bases, and 5 bases separated the two germline ends. This CDR3 is 12 amino acids long. Germline CDR1 and CDR2: SGHTA and FQGNSA. Written as DNA, the CDR3 is TGTGCCAGCAGCTTCTCCCCAGATACGCAGTATTTT. Protein: CASSFSPDTQYF. Complete variable domain (other parts from reference TRBV7-2 and TRBJ2-3): GAGVSQSPSNKVTEKGKDVELRCDPISGHTALYWYRQSLGQGLEFLIYFQGNSAPDKSGLPSDRFSAERTGGSVSTLTIQRTQQEDSAVYLCASSFSPDTQYFGPGTRLTVL.

This clonotype was detected ten times or more. The chain is built from TRBV5-1 and TRBJ1-6; 9 bases are a match to TRBD1. The germline CDR1 and CDR2 sequences are SGHRS and YFSETQ. The CDR3 is 18 amino acids. Trimming at V came to 4 bases and at J to 1 base, leaving 9 bases not matched to a gene. The CDR3 DNA reads as TGCGCCAGCAGCCCGGGACAGGGAGCGGGTTCCTATAATTCACCCCTCCACTTT. Its translation is CASSPGQGAGSYNSPLHF.

In this sample, this clonotype turned up many times. The rearrangement uses TRBV6-6 and TRBJ1-5; TRBD1 matches at 8 bases. With 5 bases clipped from V and 8 bases from J, the junction kept 8 bases outside the gene matches. The germline gives CDR1 MNHNY, CDR2 SVGAGI (reference sequence). This CDR3 comprises 14 residues. The CDR3 sequence is CASSLRGRAEPQHF. In DNA, the CDR3 is TGTGCCAGCAGTCTCAGGGGGCGGGCGGAGCCCCAGCATTTT.

The chain carries TRBV6-1 and TRBJ1-5; no definite D call. The CDR3 totals 13 residues. Germline lookup yields CDR1 MNHNS and CDR2 SASEGT. The V end was cut by 4 bases, the J end by 5 bases, with 9 bases between. The chain's CDR3 is CASSGAAYQPQHF. CDR3 DNA sequence: TGTGCCAGCAGTGGAGCAGCTTATCAGCCCCAGCATTTT.

The chain couples TRBV10-3 to TRBJ1-1; 9 nucleotides match TRBD1. CDR1 is ENHRY and CDR2 is SYGVKD in the germline V gene. The CDR3 is 15 residues long. J was trimmed by 6 bases and V by 10 bases; bases with no gene match: 15. DNA of the CDR3: TGTGCCACGCAATCTCCCGGGACAGGGCTTCCTGAAGCTTTCTTT. Translated: CATQSPGTGLPEAFF.